Listed here is a single T cell receptor (beta chain). No antigen is known for it. Other DNA sequences in this sample translate to the same CDR3. Sequencing used immunoSEQ multiplex PCR; TCRdb keeps in-frame clones, though not all of them. The top ten clones hold over 0.45% of a sample with over 40,000 clones, 84% of them seen once. The data were obtained in a study of graft-versus-host responses after intestinal transplantation. Deletions cut 3 bases from V and 9 bases from J, with 12 bases between. Germline V gene sequence: CDR1 KGHSH, CDR2 LQKENI. CDR3 length equals 14 residues. Findings and limits, study-wide: Early after transplant, HvG clones declined as circulating GvH clones peaked. Detection of GvH clones occurred in recipient marrow, and some had their first appearance in ileum or blood.

This TCR was recovered from a human donor who was the organ donor for an intestinal transplant. V gene TRBV18 combines with J gene TRBJ1-6, with D perhaps matching TRBD1 (5 bases). The sample in question was unstimulated CD4+ T cells sorted from spleen or lymph node cells, obtained before transplant. CDR3 in amino acids: CASSPGRVVSPLHF. DNA for the CDR3: TGTGCCAGCTCACCGGGCAGGGTAGTTTCACCCCTCCACTTT.